The clone carrying this T cell receptor (beta chain) was counted at least ten times. Its matching antigen is unknown. Unique molecular identifiers were built into the TCRbeta library. TCRdb processed the PCR reads anew with MiXCR; each CDR3 protein has one entry. This table holds more than 200,000 distinct CDR3 sequences, 24% found once. These data belong to a study of T-cell reconstitution after alpha-beta-depleted transplantation in children. Study-wide points: Expanded clones from the graft, numbering several hundred, reportedly supplied alpha-beta T cells about two months after transplant. The authors attributed T-cell counts and diversity one year after transplant mostly to newly produced T cells. TCRbeta diversity was high at day 60 in some patients (a result of surviving recipient T cells and thymic progenitors).

Here the sequenced sample was PBMCs, mostly from graft donor cells, taken 360 days after TCRalphabeta/CD19-depleted stem cell transplant. This TCR derives from a female patient between 2 and 10 years old who had a stem cell transplant for congenital amegakaryocytic thrombocytopenia, so the T cells may come from the graft donor.

DNA for the CDR3: TGCGCCAGCAGCCTGGGACAGACGACGGCCGGGGAGCTGTTTTTT. This translates into CASSLGQTTAGELFF. The chain joins TRBV4-1 to TRBJ2-2; 7 nucleotides match TRBD1. J lost 6 bases, V lost 4 bases, and 8 bases had no gene match. Per the germline V gene, CDR1 is MGHRA and CDR2 is YSYEKL. CDR3 length equals 15 residues.